Detailed here is one TCR beta chain. This sample is drawn from a study of blood T cell repertoires in COVID-19. About the research overall: Samples came from the United States, Italy and Spain, spanning acute and convalescent COVID-19. PBMCs, B-cell-depleted T cells, or T cells provided the cDNA or gDNA that made up the material.

TCRdb keeps only in-frame clones here, not all; method: immunoSEQ multiplex PCR. The sample lists some 220,000 clones, around 84% occurring once. This CDR3 contains 13 residues. CDR1 is LNHNV, CDR2 YYDKDF, per germline (reference sequence). V lost 3 bases and J 6 bases, leaving 8 bases between the germline ends. The chain recombines TRBV15 with TRBJ2-2; D perhaps matches TRBD2 (5 bases). The material sequenced was peripheral blood. The source of this sequence is a man aged 50 or older with active or convalescent COVID-19. CDR3 in DNA: TGTGCCACCAGCAGGACCGGGGCCGGGGAGCTGTTTTTT. It encodes CATSRTGAGELFF.